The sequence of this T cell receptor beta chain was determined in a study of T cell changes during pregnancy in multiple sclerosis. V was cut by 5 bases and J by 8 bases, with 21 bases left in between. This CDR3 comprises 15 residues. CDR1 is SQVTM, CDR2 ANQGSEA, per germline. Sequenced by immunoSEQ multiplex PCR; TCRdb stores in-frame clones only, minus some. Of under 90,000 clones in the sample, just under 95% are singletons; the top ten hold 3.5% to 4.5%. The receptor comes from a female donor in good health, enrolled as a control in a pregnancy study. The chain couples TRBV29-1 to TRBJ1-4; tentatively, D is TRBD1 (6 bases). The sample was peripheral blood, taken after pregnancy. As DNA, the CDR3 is TGCAGCGTTCTAACCGCCCAGGGGTTGGAAGAAAAACTGTTTTTT. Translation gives CSVLTAQGLEEKLFF.